This passage covers 9 T cell receptor beta chains from one sample sequenced in a study of early T cells in non-severe SARS-CoV-2 infection. TCRdb re-called the 5' RACE reads through MiXCR, storing one row per CDR3 protein. Found here are some 29,000 distinct CDR3 sequences, under 6% of them singletons; the top ten hold less than 6%. The sequenced material came from whole blood. These receptors all stem from an adult who was a healthcare worker with PCR-confirmed SARS-CoV-2 infection or an uninfected control (not recorded which).

The V and J genes are TRBV7-2 and TRBJ2-1, with TRBD2 identical over 9 bases. This CDR3 contains 14 residues. Germline V gives CDR1 SGHTA, CDR2 FQGNSA. The junction had 11 bases not matched to a gene; V was cut back by 5 bases and J by 12 bases. CDR3 amino acids: CASSDAGGLLRQFF. The CDR3 DNA reads as TGTGCCAGCAGCGATGCGGGGGGGCTTCTTCGGCAGTTCTTC. Together with reference TRBV7-2 and TRBJ2-1, the CDR3 gives the full variable domain: GAGVSQSPSNKVTEKGKDVELRCDPISGHTALYWYRQSLGQGLEFLIYFQGNSAPDKSGLPSDRFSAERTGGSVSTLTIQRTQQEDSAVYLCASSDAGGLLRQFFGPGTRLTVL.

The V gene is TRBV2, the J gene TRBJ2-6, with D hard to call. The CDR3 contains 14 residues. Looked up from germline, CDR1 is SNHLY and CDR2 is FYNNEI. V dropped 3 bases and J dropped 1 base, with 4 bases sitting between them. In nucleotides, the CDR3 is TGTGCCAGCAGTGACAAATCTGGGGCCAACGTCCTGACTTTC. This sequence encodes CASSDKSGANVLTF.

At least ten counts were recorded for this clonotype. The rearrangement links TRBV6-5 to TRBJ2-3, with TRBD1 matching 9 bases. From germline, CDR1 is MNHEY and CDR2 SVGAGI. With 3 bases clipped from V and 3 bases from J, the junction kept 7 bases outside the gene matches. This CDR3 is 16 amino acids long. The CDR3 spells CASSYLGQGRTDTQYF. The CDR3 DNA reads as TGTGCCAGCAGTTATCTTGGACAGGGGCGGACAGATACGCAGTATTTT.

This clonotype was detected ten times or more. The rearrangement joins TRBV29-1 to TRBJ1-2; 8 bases are a match to TRBD1. The CDR3 extends over 17 amino acids. Trimming cost V 2 bases and J 5 bases; bases outside gene matches: 16. The germline CDR1 and CDR2 sequences are SQVTM and ANQGSEA. For the CDR3, the DNA is TGCAGCGTTGAATTGAACAGCGTGGACAGGGCCCGTTATGGCTACACCTTC. It specifies CSVELNSVDRARYGYTF.

This clonotype showed up just a few times. The gene calls are TRBV12-3 or TRBV12-4 and TRBJ1-5; 7 bases fit TRBD1. Germline trimming cut 4 bases from V and 3 bases from J; bases unmatched to any gene: 3. The CDR3 length is 14 residues. Here the CDR3 DNA reads TGTGCCAGCAGTTACAGGGGATTCAATCAGCCCCAGCATTTT. It encodes CASSYRGFNQPQHF.

This clonotype was observed a handful of times. The chain has TRBV28 and TRBJ2-5; no definite D call. Per germline, CDR1 MDHEN and CDR2 SYDVKM. V was trimmed by 1 base and J by 5 bases, leaving 2 bases between them. CDR3 length: 11 amino acids. The CDR3 coding sequence is TGTGCCAGCAGTTTATCTGAGACCCAGTACTTC. This sequence encodes CASSLSETQYF.

There are many counts of this clonotype. This chain links TRBV10-1 with TRBJ2-7; D is uncertain. In germline, CDR1 is WNHNN, CDR2 SYGVQD (reference sequence). The CDR3 has 15 residues. The V end was cut by 7 bases, the J end by 2 bases, with 18 bases between. CDR3 in DNA: TGCGCCAGCACCTACGCCAGGTCCCCGCCCTACGAGCAGTACTTC. This translates into CASTYARSPPYEQYF.

This clonotype occurred many times. The V and J genes are TRBV4-2 and TRBJ1-1; D is perhaps TRBD1 (5 bases). This CDR3 has 14 residues. V lost 2 bases and J lost 6, with 13 bases in between. The germline V gene encodes CDR1 LGHNA and CDR2 YNFKEQ. The CDR3 is CASSQILRDAEAFF. The CDR3 DNA sequence: TGTGCCAGCAGCCAAATCCTAAGGGACGCTGAAGCTTTCTTT.

This clonotype was seen a few times. The genes are TRBV5-5 and TRBJ1-1; perhaps TRBD1 as D (6 bases). CDR3 size: 13 residues. Germline loops: CDR1 SGHKS, CDR2 YYEKEE (reference sequence). Trimming removed 5 bases at V and 3 bases at J, with 11 bases between. This chain's CDR3 is CASRFRTDTEAFF. Here the CDR3 DNA reads TGTGCCAGCAGATTCCGGACAGACACTGAAGCTTTCTTT.